One and the same sample provided the 4 T cell receptor beta chains below, sequenced in a study of CD4 and CD8 cells across lung adenocarcinoma regions. TCRdb ran MiXCR on the PCR reads and lists one entry per CDR3 protein. Of about 12,000 distinct CDR3 sequences in the sample, under 55% were seen once. Sequences were obtained from CD8+ T cells from the margin of a lung tumor. These receptors all stem from a female donor with lung adenocarcinoma. The CD4 and CD8 labels of this study may be unreliable.

On this clonotype: A read error may account for a junction end that differs from germline. This chain links TRBV6-1 with TRBJ2-5; 15 positions agree with TRBD2. Germline V CDR1 and CDR2: MNHNS, SASEGT. This CDR3 region has 15 residues. The CDR3 nucleotides read TGTGCCAGCAGTGGGACTAGCGGGGGGGCAGAGACGCAGTATTTC. Protein sequence: CASSGTSGGAETQYF.

V usage is TRBV15 and J usage is TRBJ1-5; tentatively, D is TRBD1 (6 bases). This CDR3 contains 17 residues. V was cut by 3 bases and J by 3 bases, with 18 bases left in between. Germline V gene lookup returns CDR1 LNHNV and CDR2 YYDKDF (reference sequence). The CDR3 DNA sequence: TGTGCCACCAGCAGTAGACCACAGGGACGGTTCAATCAGCCCCAGCATTTT. Encoded protein: CATSSRPQGRFNQPQHF.

This clonotype showed up just a few times. V gene TRBV27 combines with J gene TRBJ2-4; 7 nucleotides line up with TRBD1. There are 16 residues in the CDR3. CDR1 MNHEY and CDR2 SMNVEV come from the germline V gene (reference sequence). The V and J ends lost 5 bases and 0 bases, in that order; junction bases with no gene match: 7. CDR3 DNA sequence: TGTGCCAGCAGTAAACGACAGGGATTAGCCAAAAACATTCAGTACTTC. Translation: CASSKRQGLAKNIQYF.

The V gene is TRBV6-1, the J gene TRBJ2-5; the D gene could be TRBD1 or TRBD2 (5 bases each). This CDR3 is built from 14 residues. Trimming removed 2 bases from V and 5 bases from J, with 12 bases in between. Germline V gives CDR1 MNHNS, CDR2 SASEGT. The CDR3 protein is CASSEYRGEETQYF. CDR3 DNA sequence: TGTGCCAGCAGTGAATATAGAGGGGAGGAGACCCAGTACTTC.